This T cell receptor beta chain was obtained from a study of Graves' ophthalmopathy and Graves' hyperthyroidism (dated by TCRdb to 2017 to 2018). Regarding the complete study: A patient counted as having stable hyperthyroidism if there was no progression to ophthalmopathy within 18 months of follow-up. TCR beta repertoire signatures were used to distinguish Graves' ophthalmopathy from Graves' hyperthyroidism and to predict progression to ophthalmopathy. In total, 135 blood samples were TCR-sequenced: approximately 42 ophthalmopathy, 80 or so hyperthyroidism and some 17 hyperthyroidism-to-ophthalmopathy patients. In five or six hyperthyroidism patients, the T-cell repertoire of thyroid tissue was compared with the T-cell repertoire of blood. An independent validation cohort comprised under 20 hyperthyroidism patients and some 16 patients who later progressed from hyperthyroidism to ophthalmopathy. To explore V-J signatures that distinguish ophthalmopathy from hyperthyroidism, a discovery set of 100 patients was enrolled, made up of 40 to 45 with ophthalmopathy and roughly 57 with stable hyperthyroidism. Following sampling, methimazole starting at 30 mg daily was administered to hyperthyroidism patients, and high-dose intravenous methylprednisolone was administered to ophthalmopathy patients. Summary of the overall study and its limitations: Sample size was not predetermined statistically, and investigators were not blinded to group allocation. In validation, the model predicted ophthalmopathy progression with nearly 71% sensitivity and about 77% specificity; eleven to twelve predicted patients were CT-confirmed with GO in a median of about 7.1 months. Most of the expanded thyroid clonotypes with a frequency above 0.001 were also detected in blood, and it was suggested that the thyroid immune response may be reflected by blood repertoires. Ophthalmopathy was separated from stable hyperthyroidism by the 13-signature model with around 89% sensitivity and 81% to 83% specificity in cross-validation and with 80%/75% in the test set.

For repertoire sequencing, TCR beta CDR3 regions were amplified from RNA transcripts. The first round of RT-PCR was done with HTBI primers and the Qiagen OneStep RT-PCR kit, and was followed by a second round of multiplex PCR, then size selection and purification. Libraries were sequenced paired-end with 100 bp reads on an Illumina HiSeq2000. The paper's processing steps were these. SOAPnuke was used for read processing, and reads with adapters, uncalled bases, a mean Phred below 15, or no exact constant-primer or identifier match were discarded. COPE v1.2.5 was used to merge the high-quality paired reads. Clonotypes were defined as unique nucleotide sequences and were aligned to IMGT TRB V, D and J references using MiTCR v1.1. The analysis was limited to V-J combinations with a frequency above 0.0001, which together covered 99.2% of repertoires. For each V-J combination, a TCR clonal expansion and chaos score was defined as F50 clonal expansion divided by the chaos observed in the TCRdist matrix. Welch's t-statistics and random forest were used to narrow the features down to more than 10 V-J combinations, which were then fed into a naive Bayes classifier. Thyroid-blood repertoire similarity was quantified with the Morisita-Horn index. TCRdb trimmed the raw reads at Q25, called clones with MiXCR and kept productive beta chains. Each entry is one CDR3 protein sequence, shown with its most common DNA and genes. The V and J calls reflect TCRdb's pipeline rather than the authors' work. The sample table contains over a million distinct CDR3 sequences; only one count was recorded for less than 45% of them. The ten biggest clones cover 8.5% to 14% of the sample.

Hyperthyroidism patients were newly diagnosed, were aged 18 to 65 years, and had a disease duration under 2 months. Patients with other autoimmune diseases, uncontrolled infections, pregnancy or lactation were excluded from the study. Clinical symptoms, serum thyroxine, TRAb, thyroid ultrasound and orbital computed tomography were used for diagnosis. Total RNA was extracted with Trizol reagent and quality-checked on an Agilent 2100 Bioanalyzer. The CDR3 runs 13 residues from the cysteine to the phenylalanine. Left in the record is the CDR3 DNA by itself, 39 bases read in frame from the first base. A distance of 11 bases separates the germline ends of V and J, which lose 4 bases and 7 bases respectively. The germline V gene (reference sequence) sets CDR1 to LNHDA and CDR2 to SQIVND. There are many counts of this clonotype. Its cognate antigen has yet to be identified. Base qualities were left out, and no much larger clone turns up one base away.

The clonotype originates from an adult man with Graves' hyperthyroidism. In this chain, TRBV19 is recombined with TRBJ1-5; a confident D gene designation cannot be given. The sequenced sample consisted of peripheral blood or thyroid tissue (not recorded which). The CDR3 sequence is CASSSSLRQPQHF. Here is the DNA: TGTGCCAGTAGTAGCTCTTTACGGCAGCCCCAGCATTTT.